The entry below gives a single T cell receptor (beta chain) sequence along with its context. The sample comes from a study of blood T cells in healthy people across ages. From germline, CDR1 is SGHRS and CDR2 YFSETQ. The germline V and J ends were trimmed by 0 bases and 7 bases, with 13 bases remaining between them. The CDR3 runs to 15 residues. The authors ran a second PCR of about 6 to 11 cycles using a sample-barcoded 5' primer and a J-beta primer mix. TCRdb re-derived calls from the 5' RACE reads in MiXCR, one entry per CDR3 protein. Of around 800,000 distinct CDR3 sequences in the sample, under 45% were seen once.

The chain carries TRBV5-1 and TRBJ1-4; maybe TRBD1 (5 bases). Sequencing was carried out using blood. This receptor was taken from a man aged 55 to 70 in good health. The DNA for the CDR3 is TGCGCCAGCAGCTTGGATCCGGGGGGGAGTGAAAAACTGTTTTTT. Protein: CASSLDPGGSEKLFF.